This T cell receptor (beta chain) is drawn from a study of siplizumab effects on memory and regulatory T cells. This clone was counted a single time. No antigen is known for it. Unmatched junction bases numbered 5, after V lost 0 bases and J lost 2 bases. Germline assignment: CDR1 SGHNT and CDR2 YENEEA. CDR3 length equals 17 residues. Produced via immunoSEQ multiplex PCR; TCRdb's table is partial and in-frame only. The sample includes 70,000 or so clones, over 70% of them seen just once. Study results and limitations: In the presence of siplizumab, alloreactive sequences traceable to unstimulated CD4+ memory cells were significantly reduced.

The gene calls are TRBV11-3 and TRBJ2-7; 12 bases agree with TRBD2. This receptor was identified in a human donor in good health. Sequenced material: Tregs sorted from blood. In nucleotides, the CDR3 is TGTGCCAGCAGCTTAGATGGAGGACTAGCGGGGACCTACGAGCAGTACTTC. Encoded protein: CASSLDGGLAGTYEQYF.